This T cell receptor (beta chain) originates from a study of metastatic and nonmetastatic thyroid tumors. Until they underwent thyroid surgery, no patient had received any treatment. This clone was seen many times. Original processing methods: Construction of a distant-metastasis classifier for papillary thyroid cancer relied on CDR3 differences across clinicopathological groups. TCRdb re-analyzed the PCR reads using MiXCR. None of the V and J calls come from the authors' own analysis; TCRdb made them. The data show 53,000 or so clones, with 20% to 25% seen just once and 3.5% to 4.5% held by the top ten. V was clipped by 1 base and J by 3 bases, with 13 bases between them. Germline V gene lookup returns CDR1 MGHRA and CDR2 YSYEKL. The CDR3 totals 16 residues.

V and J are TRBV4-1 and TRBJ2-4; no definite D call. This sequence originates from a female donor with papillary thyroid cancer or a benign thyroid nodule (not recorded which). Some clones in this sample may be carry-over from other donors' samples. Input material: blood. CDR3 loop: CASSQVDRYDKNIQYF. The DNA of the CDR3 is TGCGCCAGCAGCCAAGTGGACCGGTATGACAAAAACATTCAGTACTTC.